This T cell receptor beta chain was sequenced in a study of tumor-infiltrating lymphocytes in primary liver carcinoma. Study-level findings and limits: Owing to bulk unsorted samples, no comparison was made between CD4+ and CD8+ repertoires.

Of note for this clonotype: Its antigen is unidentified. A much more abundant neighbour one base away suggests this may be a read error.

This CDR3 is built from 17 residues. J gave up 10 bases and V 2 bases, and 17 bases lay outside the gene matches. TCR beta cDNA was prepared out of around 460 ng total RNA by means of a constant-region primer. A slightly modified ARM-PCR protocol with three nested multiplex PCR rounds produced these TCR beta libraries. The study ran its first two PCR rounds for roughly 9 cycles each, using TRBV1-TRBV30 forward primers and a C-beta reverse primer. Using its own MiXCR run on the multiplex PCR reads, TCRdb lists one record per CDR3 protein. The table includes around 330,000 distinct CDR3 sequences, 50% to 60% detected once. The source of the blood RNA was unsorted whole blood, and germline DNA was extracted as well.

The chain recombines TRBV12-3 or TRBV12-4 with TRBJ2-7, with 10 bases aligning to TRBD2. Sequences were obtained from peripheral blood. This clonotype originated in a woman aged 25-40 years with primary liver carcinoma and hepatitis B virus infection. The CDR3 sequence is CASSLSRIGASGSSQYF. The CDR3 DNA follows: TGTGCCAGCAGTTTATCGCGAATTGGGGCTAGCGGGAGTTCTCAGTACTTC.